This TCR beta chain emerged from a study of patients and donors after allogeneic stem cell transplantation. TCRdb processed the RT-PCR reads anew with MiXCR; each CDR3 protein has one entry. The table has roughly 1,300 distinct CDR3 sequences, around 40% seen once. The V gene lost 6 bases and the J gene lost 6 bases, with 14 bases spanning the gap. Germline-derived CDR1 and CDR2 are SGHTA and FQGTGA. The length of the CDR3 is 14 residues. This TCR derives from a human donor who was either an allogeneic HSCT recipient or a stem cell or donor lymphocyte infusion donor (not recorded which). It is not recorded whose cells these are; they may come from a transplant donor. The material sequenced was blood, either unsorted or a sorted T cell fraction (not recorded which). The gene calls are TRBV7-3 and TRBJ2-2; D unresolved. The CDR3 DNA reads TGTGCCAGCAGATTATTATACAACTCCGGGGAGCTGTTTTTT. Its translation is CASRLLYNSGELFF.